Listed below are T cell receptor beta chains from one sample, sequenced in a study of control samples from healthy donors and cancer patients. The method was immunoSEQ multiplex PCR; TCRdb's version includes in-frame clones alone and lacks a portion of them. The data contain around 140,000 clones, about 90% of them singletons. The sequencing input was blood. These receptors all stem from a woman between 45 and 60 years old in good health. Each CDR3 is given with its conserved first and last residue. The D gene is left open where the match is weak.

V	D	length	J	CDR3
TRBV18	-	12	TRBJ2-1	CASSPGPNEQFF
TRBV28	-	14	TRBJ1-5	CASSPTEGGQPQHF
TRBV27	TRBD1	14	TRBJ1-2	CASSSGQGRYGYTF
TRBV19	-	12	TRBJ1-2	CASSKDPSPYTF
TRBV6-5	TRBD2	16	TRBJ2-1	CASSFSSGGRGNEQFF
TRBV27	-	15	TRBJ2-3	CASSPPAEGVDTQYF
TRBV7-2	TRBD1	15	TRBJ2-7	CASSLEGTGVGEQYF
TRBV7-9	-	15	TRBJ2-1	CASSLGGLGFNEQFF
TRBV5-1	TRBD2	17	TRBJ2-2	CASSYFSGSVGTGELFF
TRBV2	TRBD1	15	TRBJ1-2	CASSSGQGVNYGYTF
TRBV7-9	-	13	TRBJ2-2	CASSQTSPGELFF
TRBV5-1	-	14	TRBJ2-7	CASSLAGSSYEQYF
TRBV10-3	TRBD1	15	TRBJ1-4	CAISQTGGGNEKLFF
TRBV5-4	-	14	TRBJ1-1	CASKPGAMNTEAFF
TRBV20-1	TRBD1	14	TRBJ2-7	CSASGTGGSYEQYF
TRBV2	-	13	TRBJ2-3	CASSVENTDTQYF
TRBV5-1	-	14	TRBJ1-1	CASSRLQQNTEAFF
TRBV5-6	-	15	TRBJ1-1	CASSLAEGRRTEAFF
TRBV27	-	15	TRBJ1-1	CASSLLGRPNTEAFF
TRBV6-6	-	13	TRBJ1-1	CASSGDPGTEAFF
TRBV30	TRBD2	14	TRBJ2-7	CAWSRPGTTWEQYF
TRBV9	-	13	TRBJ1-4	CASSVGGIEKLFF
TRBV18	-	12	TRBJ1-5	CASSPSNQPQHF
TRBV5-4	-	13	TRBJ1-1	CASSFMVWGEAFF
TRBV3-1/TRBV3-2	-	15	TRBJ1-2	CASSLRFEGGYGYTF
TRBV4-2	-	15	TRBJ1-1	CASTLGDGSNTEAFF
TRBV7-9	-	13	TRBJ2-3	CASSSRGTDTQYF
TRBV5-1	TRBD1	14	TRBJ1-2	CASSSIRGNYGYTF
TRBV2	TRBD1	16	TRBJ1-3	CASKTRQGEAGNTIYF
TRBV27	-	13	TRBJ1-6	CASSSAGKPPLHF
TRBV6-5	-	14	TRBJ2-2	CASTRGPNTGELFF
TRBV2	-	16	TRBJ1-5	CASSKGTKGAPQPQHF
TRBV3-1/TRBV3-2	TRBD2	17	TRBJ2-5	CASSQAGGTSGSETQYF